What follows are 26 T cell receptor beta chains derived from one specimen sequenced in a study of blood T cells in healthy people across ages. PCR was performed a second time for roughly 7 to 12 cycles using a sample-barcoded 5' primer and a J-beta primer mix. TCRdb reanalysed the 5' RACE reads using MiXCR and keeps one entry per CDR3 protein. The table lists more than 800,000 distinct CDR3 sequences, under 35% of them singletons, with about 18% in the top ten. The sequenced material came from blood. The receptors were sampled from a woman aged 80 or over in good health.

Notes on this clonotype: A much larger clone differs from this one at a single base, so this may be a read error. This chain uses TRBV7-9 with TRBJ2-1; 9 nucleotides agree with TRBD2. Germline CDR1 SEHNR, CDR2 FQNEAQ (reference sequence). The CDR3 loop spans 17 amino acids. The V gene end was trimmed by 5 bases and the J gene end by 4 bases; junction bases not matched to a gene: 12. The DNA for the CDR3 is TGTGCCAGCAGCAGAAGTACCGGGACTAGCACATACAATGAGCAGTTCTTC. It codes for CASSRSTGTSTYNEQFF.

This clonotype was recorded at least ten times. The chain has TRBV7-2 and TRBJ2-7; maybe TRBD2 (7 bases). The V end was cut by 5 bases, the J end by 4 bases, with 15 bases between. From germline, CDR1 is SGHTA and CDR2 FQGNSA. The CDR3 is 14 residues long. CDR3 amino acids: CASSLRGAAYEQYF. CDR3 sequence (DNA): TGTGCCAGCAGCCTTCGGGGGGCGGCGTACGAGCAGTACTTC.

Details on this clonotype: Given a much more abundant clone one base away, this may be a read error. The chain is built from TRBV29-1 and TRBJ2-7; 9 positions match TRBD2. The germline gives CDR1 SQVTM, CDR2 ANQGSEA. The CDR3 has 13 residues. V dropped 4 bases and J dropped 7; count of bases not matched to a gene: 8. The CDR3, as DNA: TGCAGCGTTGCCCTAGCGGGGAACAATGAGCAGTACTTC. Its translation: CSVALAGNNEQYF.

In the case of this clonotype: A read error may explain this, as a much larger clone is one base away. The V call is TRBV2, the J call TRBJ2-3; D assignment may be TRBD1 or TRBD2 (5 bases each). V was clipped by 7 bases and J by 2 bases, with 22 bases between them. Germline V gene lookup returns CDR1 SNHLY and CDR2 FYNNEI. The CDR3 is 17 amino acids. This CDR3 reads CASTSGASLSNTDTQYF. The CDR3 DNA reads TGTGCCAGCACCTCCGGGGCTAGCTTGTCTAACACAGATACGCAGTATTTT. The whole variable domain, filled in from reference TRBV2 and TRBJ2-3, reads EPEVTQTPSHQVTQMGQEVILRCVPISNHLYFYWYRQILGQKVEFLVSFYNNEISEKSEIFDDQFSVERPDGSNFTLKIRSTKLEDSAMYFCASTSGASLSNTDTQYFGPGTRLTVL.

In regard to this clonotype: The conserved phenylalanine or tryptophan normally closing the CDR3 is absent here, so this likely arose from a read error. The chain employs TRBV15 and TRBJ2-1, with 14 bases that match TRBD2. The ends lost 2 bases at V and 2 bases at J; junction bases unmatched: 8. The CDR3 extends over 19 amino acids. Germline CDR1 LNHNV, CDR2 YYDKDF (reference sequence). CDR3 sequence reads: CATSRRSRTSGGTYNEQFC. CDR3 in DNA: TGTGCCACCAGCAGAAGGTCTAGGACTAGCGGGGGGACCTACAATGAGCAGTTCTGC.

The chain couples TRBV7-2 to TRBJ2-1; no clear D gene. Trimming removed 5 bases at V and 10 bases at J, with 12 bases between. Germline lookup yields CDR1 SGHTA and CDR2 FQGNSA. This CDR3 spans 12 amino acids. Here the CDR3 DNA reads TGTGCCAGCAGCCCCGCAGTTGGGGAGCAGTTCTTC. Its translation is CASSPAVGEQFF.

Many counts were recorded for this clonotype. The rearrangement uses TRBV4-2 and TRBJ2-7, with D possibly TRBD1 on 6 matching bases. Germline CDR1 reads LGHNA; CDR2 reads YNFKEQ. Trimming shortened V by 0 bases and J by 3 bases, and 12 bases separated the two germline ends. The CDR3 is 15 amino acids. As DNA, the CDR3 is TGTGCCAGCAGCCAAGATCGGGACACCCTCTACGAGCAGTACTTC. Its protein is CASSQDRDTLYEQYF.

Note on this clonotype: This may stem from a read error, because a much larger clone lies one nucleotide away. The chain carries TRBV9 and TRBJ2-3, with D possibly matching TRBD2 (6 bases). Germline V lookup: CDR1 SGDLS, CDR2 YYNGEE. The germline V and J ends were trimmed by 3 bases and 5 bases, with 19 bases remaining between them. The CDR3 is 16 amino acids. CDR3 in amino acids: CASSARIGGLRDTQYF. The CDR3 nucleotides are TGTGCCAGCAGCGCCAGAATCGGAGGGCTGAGAGATACGCAGTATTTT.

Many counts were recorded for this clonotype. The chain links TRBV29-1 to TRBJ2-7; the D gene is possibly TRBD2 (5 bases). V lost 6 bases and J lost 0, with 9 bases in between. CDR1 SQVTM and CDR2 ANQGSEA come from the germline V gene. The CDR3 has 12 amino acids. CDR3 sequence reads: CSVTGVSYEQYF. Written as DNA, the CDR3 is TGCAGCGTCACCGGGGTCTCCTACGAGCAGTACTTC.

The chain is built from TRBV29-1 and TRBJ1-2; TRBD1 matches at 8 bases. There are 13 residues in the CDR3. Germline values: CDR1 SQVTM, CDR2 ANQGSEA. V trimming: 6 bases; J trimming: 8 bases; junction bases outside the gene matches: 11. CDR3 nucleotide sequence: TGCAGCGTAGGACAGGGCCTGGGGAAAGGCTACACCTTC. Its protein product is CSVGQGLGKGYTF.

This clonotype was counted only a few times. A much bigger clone sits one base away, suggesting this may be a read error. The chain employs TRBV5-1 and TRBJ1-2; TRBD1 aligns across 10 bases. This CDR3 has 17 amino acids. The V and J ends lost 7 bases and 6 bases, in that order; junction bases with no gene match: 18. Germline V gene lookup returns CDR1 SGHRS and CDR2 YFSETQ. In nucleotides, the CDR3 is TGCGCCAGCGGCTCGCCCACTCGGACAGGGGGTAGGGATGGCTACACCTTC. Translated: CASGSPTRTGGRDGYTF. Drawing the rest from reference TRBV5-1 and TRBJ1-2, the complete variable domain is KAGVTQTPRYLIKTRGQQVTLSCSPISGHRSVSWYQQTPGQGLQFLFEYFSETQRNKGNFPGRFSGRQFSNSRSEMNVSTLELGDSALYLCASGSPTRTGGRDGYTFGSGTRLTVV.

In its sample, this clonotype was seen many times. The chain uses TRBV5-1 and TRBJ2-3, with 10 bases matching TRBD1. The CDR3 is made up of 17 amino acids. V lost 5 bases and J lost 3; bases outside the gene matches: 12. Germline-derived CDR1 and CDR2 are SGHRS and YFSETQ. CDR3 nucleotide sequence: TGCGCCAGCAGTTTTCTCCCTCCGGGACAGGGGACAGATACGCAGTATTTT. Amino acid sequence: CASSFLPPGQGTDTQYF.

This clonotype was picked up a small number of times. This chain joins TRBV3-1 and TRBJ1-1; no reliable D call. Germline V gene data show CDR1 as LGHDT and CDR2 as YNNKEL (reference sequence). The CDR3 is 12 residues long. Trimming took 4 bases from V and 1 from J, leaving 4 bases between them. CDR3 residues: CASSRANTEAFF. CDR3 coding DNA: TGTGCCAGCAGCCGAGCGAACACTGAAGCTTTCTTT. Together with reference TRBV3-1 and TRBJ1-1, the CDR3 gives the full variable domain: DTAVSQTPKYLVTQMGNDKSIKCEQNLGHDTMYWYKQDSKKFLKIMFSYNNKELIINETVPNRFSPKSPDKAHLNLHINSLELGDSAVYFCASSRANTEAFFGQGTRLTVV.

V gene TRBV29-1 combines with J gene TRBJ2-4; 7 bases line up with TRBD2. The DNA end is a closer match to TRBJ2-7, so the J assignment may be wrong. The CDR3 is 16 amino acids. Germline CDR1 reads SQVTM; CDR2 reads ANQGSEA. The CDR3 protein is CSVDQNPAERGNEQYF. The CDR3, as DNA: TGCAGCGTTGACCAAAACCCAGCAGAGCGGGGTAACGAGCAGTACTTC.

The chain carries TRBV5-1 and TRBJ2-2; D is uncertain. Trimming took off 5 bases at V and 0 bases at J, with 11 bases between the two ends. CDR1 and CDR2 from the germline V gene are SGHRS and YFSETQ. CDR3 length: 15 residues. The DNA for the CDR3 is TGCGCCAGCAGGCGACCATCATCGAACACCGGGGAGCTGTTTTTT. Amino acid sequence: CASRRPSSNTGELFF.

The V and J genes are TRBV5-1 and TRBJ2-1, with D maybe TRBD1 (5 bases). CDR3 length: 13 residues. The ends were cut back, 0 bases at V and 15 bases at J, with 16 bases in the middle. Germline V lookup: CDR1 SGHRS, CDR2 YFSETQ. The CDR3 bases are TGCGCCAGCAGCTTGGGAGGTGACAGTTCCTCGTTCTTC. Encoded protein: CASSLGGDSSSFF.

This clonotype was counted at least ten times. The chain uses TRBV7-2 and TRBJ2-5, with D possibly matching TRBD1 (6 bases). Germline CDR1 SGHTA, CDR2 FQGNSA. V was trimmed by 6 bases and J by 0 bases, leaving 14 bases between them. This CDR3 is built from 15 residues. The CDR3, as DNA: TGTGCCAGCAGTTCAAGTCGGACAGACCAAGAGACCCAGTACTTC. This gives the protein CASSSSRTDQETQYF.

This clonotype was seen at least ten times. This sequence joins TRBV6-1 and TRBJ2-1; D is ambiguous. The germline V gene has CDR1 MNHNS and CDR2 SASEGT. The CDR3 runs 15 residues. V shed 6 bases and J shed 0 bases, with 12 bases lying between them. CDR3 loop: CASRPRTSSYNEQFF. CDR3 in DNA: TGTGCCAGCAGGCCCAGGACGAGCTCCTACAATGAGCAGTTCTTC.

The rearrangement joins TRBV14 to TRBJ2-1, with 16 bases aligning to TRBD2. Germline V gene data show CDR1 as SGHDN and CDR2 as FVKESK. The CDR3 covers 16 residues. The V segment lost 3 bases and the J segment 15 bases; nucleotides outside the gene matches: 11. CDR3 DNA sequence: TGTGCCAGCAGCCACCAAATGGGACTAGCGGGGGGGCCGGCGTTCTTC. This gives the protein CASSHQMGLAGGPAFF.

The V call is TRBV7-2, the J call TRBJ2-5; 12 bases map to TRBD2. The CDR3 loop spans 18 amino acids. V lost 0 bases to trimming and J lost 5 bases; unmatched junction nucleotides: 10. Germline V gene data show CDR1 as SGHTA and CDR2 as FQGNSA. CDR3 nucleotide sequence: TGTGCCAGCAGCTTAGCCAGACTAGCGGGGGCCGCGGGGGAGACCCAGTACTTC. The encoded protein is CASSLARLAGAAGETQYF.

The chain combines TRBV3-1 with TRBJ2-3; 9 bases line up with TRBD2. From germline, CDR1 is LGHDT and CDR2 YNNKEL (reference sequence). The CDR3 consists of 15 residues. After removal of 1 base from V and 6 bases from J, the junction contained 5 bases not matched to a gene. CDR3 DNA sequence: TGTGCCAGCAGCCAAGGGGGCGGGGGGGCGGATACGCAGTATTTT. Translation: CASSQGGGGADTQYF.

In this sample, this clonotype turned up a few times. This sequence joins TRBV28 and TRBJ1-2, with TRBD1 matching over 7 bases. CDR1 is MDHEN, CDR2 SYDVKM, per germline. V dropped 4 bases and J dropped 7; count of bases not matched to a gene: 6. This CDR3 is built from 13 residues. The CDR3 sequence is CASSSRQGTGYTF. CDR3 in DNA: TGTGCCAGCAGTTCTCGACAGGGTACTGGCTACACCTTC.

This chain's CDR3 is CASSLLSGSGETQYF. CDR3 bases: TGTGCCAGCAGCTTGTTATCCGGGAGCGGGGAGACCCAGTACTTC. V gene TRBV6-5 combines with J gene TRBJ2-5, with D perhaps TRBD2 (6 bases). The CDR3 is made up of 15 amino acids. The V gene lost 6 bases and the J gene lost 5 bases, with 19 bases spanning the gap. Germline assignment: CDR1 MNHEY and CDR2 SVGAGI.

J is TRBJ2-3 and V is TRBV11-2, with 7 positions matching TRBD1. V was clipped by 5 bases and J by 6 bases; unmatched bases: 8. Looked up from germline, CDR1 is SGHAT and CDR2 is FQNNGV. The CDR3 contains 14 residues. CDR3 loop: CASSQDRESDTQYF. The CDR3 DNA sequence: TGTGCCAGCAGCCAAGACAGGGAGAGCGATACGCAGTATTTT.

This clonotype was seen a handful of times. The CDR3 region has the DNA TGTGCCAGCAGTCAGTACAGGGGTGAAGCTTTCTTT. Translated, it gives CASSQYRGEAFF. The rearrangement uses TRBV5-8 and TRBJ1-1, with 7 nucleotides matching TRBD1. CDR3 length: 12 residues. V was pared by 5 bases and J by 7 bases, with 5 bases of the junction left unmatched. Germline V gene data show CDR1 as SGHTS and CDR2 as YDEGEE.

There are many counts of this clonotype. This chain joins TRBV20-1 and TRBJ2-3; 11 bases map to TRBD2. This CDR3 comprises 15 residues. Looked up from germline, CDR1 is DFQATT and CDR2 is SNEGSKA (reference sequence). V lost 5 bases and J lost 2; bases outside the gene matches: 6. CDR3 in DNA: TGCAGTGCTTGGAAGACTAGCGGGGTCACAGATACGCAGTATTTT. Translating gives CSAWKTSGVTDTQYF.